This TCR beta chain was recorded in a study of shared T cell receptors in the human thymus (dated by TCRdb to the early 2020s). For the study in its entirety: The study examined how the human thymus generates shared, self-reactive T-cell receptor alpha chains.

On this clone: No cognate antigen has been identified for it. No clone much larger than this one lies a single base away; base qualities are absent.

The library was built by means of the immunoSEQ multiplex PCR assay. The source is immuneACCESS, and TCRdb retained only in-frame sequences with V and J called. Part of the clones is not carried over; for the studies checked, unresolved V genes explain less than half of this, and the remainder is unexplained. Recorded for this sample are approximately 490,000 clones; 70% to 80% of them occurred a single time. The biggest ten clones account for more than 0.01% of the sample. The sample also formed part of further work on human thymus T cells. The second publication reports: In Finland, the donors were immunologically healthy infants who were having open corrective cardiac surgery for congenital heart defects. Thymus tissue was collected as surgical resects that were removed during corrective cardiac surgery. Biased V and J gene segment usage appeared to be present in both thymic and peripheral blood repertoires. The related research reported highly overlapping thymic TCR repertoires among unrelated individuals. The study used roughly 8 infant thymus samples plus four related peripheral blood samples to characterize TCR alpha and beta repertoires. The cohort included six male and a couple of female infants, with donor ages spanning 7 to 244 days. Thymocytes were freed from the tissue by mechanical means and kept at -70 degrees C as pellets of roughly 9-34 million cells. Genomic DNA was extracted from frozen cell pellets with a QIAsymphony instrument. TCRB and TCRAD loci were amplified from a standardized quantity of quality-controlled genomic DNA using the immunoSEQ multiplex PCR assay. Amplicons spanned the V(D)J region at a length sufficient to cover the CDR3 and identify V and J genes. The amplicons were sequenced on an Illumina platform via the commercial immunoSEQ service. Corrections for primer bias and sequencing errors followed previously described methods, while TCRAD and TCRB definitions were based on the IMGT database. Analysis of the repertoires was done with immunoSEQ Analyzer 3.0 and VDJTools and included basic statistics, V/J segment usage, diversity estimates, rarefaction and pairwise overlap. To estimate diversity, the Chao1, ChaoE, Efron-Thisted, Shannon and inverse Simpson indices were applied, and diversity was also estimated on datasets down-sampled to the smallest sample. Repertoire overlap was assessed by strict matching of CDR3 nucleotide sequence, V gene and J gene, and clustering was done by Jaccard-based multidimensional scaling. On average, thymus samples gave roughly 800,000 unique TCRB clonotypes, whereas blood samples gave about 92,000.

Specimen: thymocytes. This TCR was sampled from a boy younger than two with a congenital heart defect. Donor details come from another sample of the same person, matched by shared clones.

The CDR3 protein: CASSQDVGLAGGNTGELFF. The DNA sequence is TGTGCCAGCAGCCAAGATGTAGGACTAGCGGGAGGAAACACCGGGGAGCTGTTTTTT. The rearrangement combines TRBV4-2 with TRBJ2-2; 14 bases in the middle match TRBD2. V has 0 bases trimmed and J has 2 bases trimmed; junction bases matching no gene number 5. The germline V gene encodes CDR1 LGHNA and CDR2 YNFKEQ. The CDR3 sequence holds 19 residues, the cysteine and phenylalanine included. Just CDR3 DNA is preserved here, 57 bases in frame from base 1.